These 14 T cell receptor beta chains originate from one sample sequenced in a study of cytomegalovirus exposure and HLA in healthy donors. The PCR used 60 Vbeta and 13 Jbeta primers. Libraries were prepared by immunoSEQ multiplex PCR; TCRdb keeps only in-frame clonotypes and omits some of them. The sample has 100,000 to 120,000 clones, about three quarters seen once; the top ten hold around 2.9%. The sequenced material came from PBMCs. The receptors here all came from a woman aged 55-69 years in good health and CMV-seropositive.

The V and J genes are TRBV7-3 and TRBJ2-1, with 11 positions matching TRBD2. The CDR3 loop spans 19 amino acids. V shed 5 bases and J 6 bases; nucleotides not matched to a gene: 18. Germline V gene lookup returns CDR1 SGHTA and CDR2 FQGTGA. The CDR3: CASSRQPMSTSGSGNEQFF. In nucleotides, the CDR3 is TGTGCCAGCAGCCGACAACCTATGAGTACTAGCGGGAGTGGCAATGAGCAGTTCTTC. Full variable domain (outside the CDR3, taken from reference TRBV7-3 and TRBJ2-1): GAGVSQTPSNKVTEKGKYVELRCDPISGHTALYWYRQSLGQGPEFLIYFQGTGAADDSGLPNDRFFAVRPEGSVSTLKIQRTERGDSAVYLCASSRQPMSTSGSGNEQFFGPGTRLTVL.

This clone was observed once. This sequence joins TRBV5-1 and TRBJ2-1; 9 positions agree with TRBD1. The J segment lost 9 bases and the V segment lost 4 bases, leaving 11 bases of the junction unmatched. Germline assignment: CDR1 SGHRS and CDR2 YFSETQ. This CDR3 has 15 amino acids. The CDR3, as DNA: TGCGCCAGCAGCCTACAGGGGGCGGGTCGTGTTGAGCAGTTCTTC. It codes for CASSLQGAGRVEQFF.

The J gene is TRBJ2-5, the V gene TRBV5-1, with D maybe TRBD1 (6 bases). CDR3 length equals 14 residues. Germline CDR1 reads SGHRS; CDR2 reads YFSETQ. The ends were cut back, 0 bases at V and 1 base at J, with 7 bases in the middle. The CDR3 loop reads CASSLGDTQETQYF. CDR3 coding DNA: TGCGCCAGCAGCTTGGGGGACACCCAAGAGACCCAGTACTTC.

The V call is TRBV6-1, the J call TRBJ1-1; D ambiguous. Trimming shortened V by 7 bases and J by 2 bases, and 14 bases separated the two germline ends. Germline CDR1 reads MNHNS; CDR2 reads SASEGT. The CDR3 loop spans 14 amino acids. The CDR3 bases are TGTGCCAGCACCGAAGGTAGCCTAAACACTGAAGCTTTCTTT. It encodes CASTEGSLNTEAFF.

This chain connects TRBV19 to TRBJ1-2, with 12 bases matching TRBD1. The V and J ends lost 0 bases and 3 bases, in that order; junction bases with no gene match: 14. The germline V gene encodes CDR1 LNHDA and CDR2 SQIVND (reference sequence). The CDR3 runs to 20 residues. The CDR3 coding sequence is TGTGCCAGTAGTATAGATGGGTATGTGGGACAGGGGGCATTACACTATGGCTACACCTTC. Protein product: CASSIDGYVGQGALHYGYTF. Together with reference TRBV19 and TRBJ1-2, the CDR3 gives the full variable domain: DGGITQSPKYLFRKEGQNVTLSCEQNLNHDAMYWYRQDPGQGLRLIYYSQIVNDFQKGDIAEGYSVSREKKESFPLTVTSAQKNPTAFYLCASSIDGYVGQGALHYGYTFGSGTRLTVV.

The rearrangement joins TRBV7-8 to TRBJ1-2, with 8 bases matching TRBD1. V was clipped by 6 bases and J by 8 bases; unmatched bases: 8. The V gene's germline CDR1 is SGHVS and CDR2 FQNEAQ. The CDR3 length is 13 residues. The CDR3 is CASSRQGQRGYTF. CDR3 in DNA: TGTGCCAGCAGTCGACAGGGGCAGAGAGGCTACACCTTC.

The chain is built from TRBV7-2 and TRBJ2-5; weak D call: TRBD2 (6 bases). Germline V gene lookup returns CDR1 SGHTA and CDR2 FQGNSA. The V end lost 4 bases, the J end lost 5 bases, and 17 bases lay between the germline ends. The length of the CDR3 is 15 residues. The chain's CDR3 is CASSSRGTPAETQYF. The CDR3 DNA reads TGTGCCAGCAGCTCCCGCGGGACCCCGGCCGAGACCCAGTACTTC. Using reference TRBV7-2 and TRBJ2-5 for the parts outside the CDR3, the full variable domain is GAGVSQSPSNKVTEKGKDVELRCDPISGHTALYWYRQSLGQGLEFLIYFQGNSAPDKSGLPSDRFSAERTGGSVSTLTIQRTQQEDSAVYLCASSSRGTPAETQYFGPGTRLLVL.

The chain combines TRBV27 with TRBJ2-2; 9 bases are shared with TRBD2. Per germline, CDR1 MNHEY and CDR2 SMNVEV (reference sequence). The length of the CDR3 is 17 residues. The ends lost 2 bases at V and 2 bases at J; junction bases unmatched: 6. The CDR3 reads CASSLLAGGGNTGELFF. In DNA, the CDR3 is TGTGCCAGCAGTTTACTCGCGGGAGGGGGCAACACCGGGGAGCTGTTTTTT.

The chain joins TRBV11-3 to TRBJ2-2; tentatively, D is TRBD1 (5 bases). Per the germline V gene, CDR1 is SGHNT and CDR2 is YENEEA. The V end was cut by 2 bases, the J end by 8 bases, with 12 bases between. The CDR3 is 14 amino acids. Here the CDR3 DNA reads TGTGCCAGCAGCTTATGGGGCGGAGCAGGGGAGCTGTTTTTT. Translated, it gives CASSLWGGAGELFF. The variable domain in full, completed from reference TRBV11-3 and TRBJ2-2, reads EAGVVQSPRYKIIEKKQPVAFWCNPISGHNTLYWYLQNLGQGPELLIRYENEEAVDDSQLPKDRFSAERLKGVDSTLKIQPAELGDSAVYLCASSLWGGAGELFFGEGSRLTVL.

This rearrangement joins TRBV28 to TRBJ2-1; 7 nucleotides match TRBD2. V lost 3 bases to trimming and J lost 9 bases; unmatched junction nucleotides: 14. The CDR3 is made up of 16 amino acids. Per the germline V gene, CDR1 is MDHEN and CDR2 is SYDVKM. In DNA form, the CDR3 reads TGTGCCAGCAGTTTTAGGCGGTTGGCGGGAGTCTTTGAGCAGTTCTTC. It specifies CASSFRRLAGVFEQFF.

The chain is built from TRBV9 and TRBJ2-7; 7 bases are shared with TRBD2. Germline CDR1 reads SGDLS; CDR2 reads YYNGEE. The CDR3 contains 15 residues. With V trimmed by 2 bases and J by 0 bases, 5 bases remained unmatched. The CDR3 DNA reads as TGTGCCAGCAGCGTGTACAGCGGGACCTCCTACGAGCAGTACTTC. This sequence encodes CASSVYSGTSYEQYF.

This chain links TRBV7-2 with TRBJ2-2, with 14 nucleotides matching TRBD2. Germline values: CDR1 SGHTA, CDR2 FQGNSA. V shed 3 bases and J 8 bases; nucleotides not matched to a gene: 5. CDR3 length: 16 amino acids. DNA of the CDR3: TGTGCCAGCAGCTTGGGACTAGCGGGAGTTTCGGGGGAGCTGTTTTTT. It translates to CASSLGLAGVSGELFF.

The rearrangement uses TRBV28 and TRBJ2-1; 8 positions match TRBD2. J gave up 2 bases and V 5 bases, and 11 bases lay outside the gene matches. This CDR3 contains 17 residues. Looked up from germline, CDR1 is MDHEN and CDR2 is SYDVKM. The CDR3 is CASSTSREGRTYNEQFF. In DNA, the CDR3 is TGTGCCAGCAGTACATCACGGGAGGGCCGGACCTACAATGAGCAGTTCTTC. The variable domain in full, completed from reference TRBV28 and TRBJ2-1, reads DVKVTQSSRYLVKRTGEKVFLECVQDMDHENMFWYRQDPGLGLRLIYFSYDVKMKEKGDIPEGYSVSREKKERFSLILESASTNQTSMYLCASSTSREGRTYNEQFFGPGTRLTVL.

The rearrangement links TRBV7-9 to TRBJ2-1; D unresolved. The V end lost 5 bases, the J end lost 8 bases, and 7 bases lay between the germline ends. This CDR3 contains 11 residues. The germline V gene has CDR1 SEHNR and CDR2 FQNEAQ (reference sequence). The CDR3 sequence is CASSLSDEQFF. For the CDR3, the DNA is TGTGCCAGCAGCCTCTCTGATGAGCAGTTCTTC.